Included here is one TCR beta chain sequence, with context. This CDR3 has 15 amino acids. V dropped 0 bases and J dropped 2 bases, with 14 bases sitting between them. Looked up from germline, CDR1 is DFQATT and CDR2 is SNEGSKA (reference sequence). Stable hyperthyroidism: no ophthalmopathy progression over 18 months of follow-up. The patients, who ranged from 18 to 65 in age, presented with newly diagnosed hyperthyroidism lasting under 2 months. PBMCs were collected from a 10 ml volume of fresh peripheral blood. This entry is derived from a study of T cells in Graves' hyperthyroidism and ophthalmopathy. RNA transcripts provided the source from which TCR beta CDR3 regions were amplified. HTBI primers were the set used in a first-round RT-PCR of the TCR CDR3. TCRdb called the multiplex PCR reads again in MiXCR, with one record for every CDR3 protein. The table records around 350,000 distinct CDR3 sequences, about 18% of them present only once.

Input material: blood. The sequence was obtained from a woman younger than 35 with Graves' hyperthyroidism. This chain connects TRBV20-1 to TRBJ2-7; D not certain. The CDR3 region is CSARDVGRPTYEQYF. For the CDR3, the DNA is TGCAGTGCTAGAGATGTTGGGCGCCCGACCTACGAGCAGTACTTC.